This T cell receptor beta chain emerged from a study of cytomegalovirus exposure and HLA in healthy donors (dated by TCRdb to about 2017). For the study in its entirety: An earlier analysis of some 600 of the donors reported under 300 Gb of sequence data and about 120 million unique TCR beta sequences obtained from roughly 180 million T cells. A later genetic analysis took genome-wide SNP genotypes for about 55% of the 666 donors and used that subset as a discovery cohort. Rather than drawing on any new phenotypic data, the later analysis identified candidate immune exposures from TCR beta sequences and the way those sequences occurred across donors. A later analysis re-analyzed previously published TCR beta repertoires from roughly 630 donors and added high-resolution HLA genotyping to study TCR occurrence patterns. In an earlier analysis of 500 to 650 of the donors, high-throughput TCR beta sequencing was used to judge whether each TCR beta V gene segment behaved as functional or pseudogenic. The number of donors typed differed by locus, with about 629-630 for A, B, C, DRB1 and DQB1, roughly 520 for DQA1, some 570 for DPA1, and roughly 450 for DPB1. On average, around 200,000 unique TCR beta nucleotide sequences were sequenced per donor among a few hundred genotyped donors of the cohort, with 15% to 20% of those sequences being non-productive. Along with the roughly 700-subject first cohort, a separate validation cohort of 120 different subjects was used. Every repertoire in the discovery cohort had been generated on one and the same sequencing platform. To predict cytomegalovirus infection status, the study brought together high-throughput TCR immunosequencing, statistical association of individual TCRs with disease status, and machine learning. The genetic ancestry cluster associated with self-reported Caucasian donors included about four fifths of the 398 genotyped donors. Class I and class II HLA loci were covered by the typing at four-digit resolution. The study was designed to test whether signatures of past pathogen exposure could be identified by cataloging public T cell receptors. Roughly 5 DR-DQ haplotypes were handled as single units for association and clustering because linkage in the cohort was strong. Donor age, sex, ethnicity and CMV serostatus were compiled alongside the repertoire data. Approximately 300 gigabases of sequencing data and around 80 million unique TCR sequences made up an early release that covered several hundred HLA-typed donors. The T cell repertoires of 670 or so subjects were profiled by immunosequencing and related to cytomegalovirus serostatus.

As to this clone: What this receptor recognizes is not known. An end of the junction differs from the germline gene, which may be a read error.

From a lookup of the germline V gene (reference sequence), CDR1 and CDR2 are SEHNR and FQNEAQ. The CDR3 holds 14 amino acids from the cysteine to the phenylalanine. Just the 42-base CDR3 DNA is kept, in frame starting at base 1. In total, roughly 710 healthy bone marrow donors made up the cohort. All cohort members were sampled while nominally healthy, although unrecorded immune exposures were likely present. The donor tested CMV seropositive, placing the donor among the 289 seropositive members of the cohort. A peripheral blood sample was collected from each donor, and TCR beta sequencing was performed on peripheral blood mononuclear cells. The Qiagen DNeasy Blood Extraction Kit was used to extract genomic DNA from the blood cell samples. Summary of the overall study and its limitations: Fewer than 20 rarely observed V segments, including chromosome 9 orphons, were excluded from the earlier analysis of a few hundred of the donors because counts were too low. The 87-base-pair reads could not distinguish some IMGT-functional V segments, including TRBV6-2 and TRBV6-3, so those segments were excluded. Because HLA typing was unavailable for some donors at each locus, only the typed subset was used in association tests. Strong co-occurrence of HLA alleles, especially DR and DQ, made assigning TCR associations to individual alleles difficult. Across donors, most TCR sequences were observed very rarely, whereas some public TCRs were present in many individuals. A later analysis reported that several top co-occurrence clusters appeared linked to parvovirus B19, influenza, CMV and Epstein-Barr virus. The study gave a list of some 150 TCR beta chains associated with cytomegalovirus. Only TCR beta chains were sequenced in this cohort, and the absence of alpha or paired-chain data limited detectable features. At a false discovery rate of 0.05, a later analysis linked some 17,000 TCR beta sequences to specific HLA alleles. According to the authors, the approach could potentially be generalized to other disease states and immunological phenotypes. A further reported finding was that TCR beta sequences accurately predicted the HLA-A and HLA-B alleles for most subjects in the first cohort. According to a later analysis, TCR association rates differed among HLA loci, with DRB1 alleles showing the most associated TCRs and HLA-C alleles showing the fewest. Compared with equally common non-associated chains, HLA-associated TCR beta chains in a later analysis were more clonally expanded and had lower generation probabilities. In vitro tests confirmed that a few of the cytomegalovirus-associated TCR beta chains recognize cytomegalovirus antigens. Linkage disequilibrium might explain the correlated functional status among segregating V segments, but an unknown experimental factor could not be ruled out. An association between a missense DCLRE1C variant and V-gene and J-gene trimming of TCR beta chains was found in a later genetic analysis and replicated in an independent cohort. According to a later genetic analysis, donors in an Asian-associated ancestry cluster had fewer N-insertions in productive TCRs than the approximately 690-donor mean. Broadly in line with IMGT annotations, most TCR beta V segments showed up in productive rearrangements about 90% or about 30% of the time in an earlier analysis of around 550 of the donors. Presence/absence analyses assumed roughly uniform sequencing depth across donors, an assumption that may not hold. The classifier was reported to diagnose cytomegalovirus status with high specificity and sensitivity in both the original cohort and the validation cohort. A cluster of highly shared sequence variants was judged likely to be a technical artifact of the sequencing pipeline. CMV serostatus was the only immune exposure information available for the cohort. A later analysis found that most CMV-associated TCR beta chains appeared HLA-restricted, with HLA associations seemingly driven largely by CMV exposure.

Receptors were amplified or captured by the immunoSEQ multiplex PCR assay. A mixture of 60 forward primers for TCR Vbeta segments and 13 reverse primers for TCR Jbeta segments was used in the multiplex PCR. The CDR3 region of rearranged TCR beta genes was amplified from genomic DNA with a multiplex PCR assay. The amplified TCR beta libraries were sequenced on the Illumina HiSeq System as 87-base-pair reads. As for the original processing: Across the 670 or so repertoires, a later analysis counted 80 million or so unique TCR beta chains, 8.5 million to 12 million of which were shared by at least two donors. Raw reads were error-corrected and collapsed into unique sequences by a nearest-neighbor algorithm in which closely related sequences were merged to remove PCR and sequencing errors. To assign V, D and J gene segments, CDR3 sequences were aligned to IMGT reference sequences. For a sequence to be retained, a match of at least six nucleotides was required to both a V gene segment and a J gene segment. Rearrangements were called productive when the CDR3 lacked stop codons and stayed in frame with V and J; all others were non-productive. CDR3 was defined according to IMGT convention as the region running from the second conserved V-encoded cysteine to the conserved J-encoded phenylalanine. Sequences without an unambiguous match to a single V gene segment were excluded from the earlier analysis of about 600 of the donors. In an earlier analysis of 500 to 750 of the donors, V segments were called functional above 56.7% productive rearrangements and were called segregating when the between-donor standard deviation exceeded 5%. To diagnose cytomegalovirus status from the catalog of TCR beta chain sequences, a statistical classification framework was built. V and J gene assignment, in a later analysis, came from comparing TCR nucleotide sequences with IMGT/GENE-DB human TR gene sequences. Using the TCRdist pipeline, a later analysis assigned CDR3 sequences along with most-parsimonious VDJ recombination scenarios. In a later analysis, each TCR beta chain was defined by its CDR3 amino acid sequence together with its V-gene family, and reads lacking a unique V-gene family were excluded. As a way to deal with suspected cross-contamination and a sequencing artifact, a later analysis dropped hundreds of nucleotide sequences that were highly shared and had low generation probability. For each public chain, a later analysis derived a clonal expansion index from normalized ranks of inferred template counts within each repertoire. Generation probabilities in a later analysis came from a VDJ recombination model fitted to out-of-frame rearrangements, and those results were checked against IGoR. A later analysis scored TCR-TCR, TCR-HLA and TCR-CMV co-occurrence with hypergeometric tests, applying a repertoire-size bias correction to TCR pairs. False discovery rates were estimated in a later analysis by permuting HLA or CMV assignments 20 times. In a later analysis, co-occurring TCRs were grouped with DBSCAN, and TCRdist sequence similarity was added when clustering was performed within HLA-allele-positive subsets. Repertoires with fewer than 30,000 or more than 120,000 public chains were left out of co-occurrence clustering, as were five repertoires with anomalous nucleotide sharing. As stored in TCRdb, this immuneACCESS dataset retains in-frame rearrangements with V and J assigned. A fraction of the clones does not appear; measured against another copy, unresolved V genes explain less than half of the discrepancy, and the remainder lacks a known reason. V and J calls and clone size follow that table, whereas D and trimming were derived from the DNA. This sample is represented by about 80,000 clones; around 80% of them were singletons. The ten largest clones add up to less than 40% of the sample.

The sample taken for sequencing was PBMCs. The receptor comes from a man between 45 and 60 years old in good health and CMV-seropositive. This receptor chain uses TRBV7-9 and TRBJ1-1; the D gene is unclear. The DNA sequence is as follows: TGTTCCAGCAGCCCATCTCCACAGAACACTGAAGCTTTCTTT. It translates to CSSSPSPQNTEAFF.